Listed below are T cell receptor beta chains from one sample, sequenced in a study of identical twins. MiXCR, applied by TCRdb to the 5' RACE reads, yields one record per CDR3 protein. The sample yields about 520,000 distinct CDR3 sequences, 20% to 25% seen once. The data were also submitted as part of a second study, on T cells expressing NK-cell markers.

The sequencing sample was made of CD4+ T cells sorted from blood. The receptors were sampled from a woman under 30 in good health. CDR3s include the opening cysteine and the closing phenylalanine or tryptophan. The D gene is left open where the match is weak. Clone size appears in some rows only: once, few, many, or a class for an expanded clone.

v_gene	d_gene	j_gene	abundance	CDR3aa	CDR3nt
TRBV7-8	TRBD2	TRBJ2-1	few	CASASRDYHPLYNEQFF	TGTGCCAGTGCATCCCGGGACTACCATCCACTCTACAATGAGCAGTTCTTC
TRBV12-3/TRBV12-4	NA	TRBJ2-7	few	CASSLHRSYEQYF	TGTGCCAGCAGCCTTCACAGATCCTACGAGCAGTACTTC
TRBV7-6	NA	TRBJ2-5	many	CASSRWRVGETQYF	TGTGCCAGCAGCCGCTGGCGGGTTGGGGAGACCCAGTACTTC
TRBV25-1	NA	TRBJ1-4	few	CASSESGGSEKLFF	TGTGCCAGCAGTGAATCCGGAGGTTCGGAAAAACTGTTTTTT
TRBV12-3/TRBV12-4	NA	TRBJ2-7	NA	CASSLQAAQQYF	TGTGCCAGCAGCTTACAGGCGGCGCAGCAGTACTTC
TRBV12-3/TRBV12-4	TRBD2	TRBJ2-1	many	CASRGGAGTYNEQFF	TGTGCCAGCAGGGGGGGAGCGGGGACTTACAATGAGCAGTTCTTC
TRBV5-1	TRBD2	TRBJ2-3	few	CASSLGPVRRGAGDTQYF	TGCGCCAGCAGCTTGGGGCCCGTGAGGCGGGGGGCTGGAGATACGCAGTATTTT
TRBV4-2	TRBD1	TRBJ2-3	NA	CASSRGTAKDTQYF	TGTGCCAGCAGCCGAGGGACAGCTAAAGATACGCAGTATTTT
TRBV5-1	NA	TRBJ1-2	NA	CASSLVQGSGYTF	TGCGCCAGCAGCCTAGTACAGGGAAGTGGCTACACCTTC
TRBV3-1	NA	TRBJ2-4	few	CASSPQIGKNIQYF	TGTGCCAGCAGCCCGCAAATTGGCAAAAACATTCAGTACTTC
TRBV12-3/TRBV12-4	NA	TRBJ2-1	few	CASSFINHEQFF	TGTGCCAGCAGTTTTATCAACCATGAGCAGTTCTTC
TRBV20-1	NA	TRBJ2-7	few	CSARDLARTTAGLEQYF	TGCAGTGCTAGAGACCTAGCGAGGACTACTGCCGGACTGGAGCAGTACTTC
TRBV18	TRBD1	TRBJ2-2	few	CASSPIGTGKTGELFF	TGTGCCAGCTCACCTATCGGGACAGGGAAGACCGGGGAGCTGTTTTTT
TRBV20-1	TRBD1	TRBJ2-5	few	CSAEDRRQETQYF	TGCAGTGCCGAGGACAGGCGACAAGAGACCCAGTACTTC
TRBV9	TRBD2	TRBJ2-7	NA	CASSPQLAGVDEQYF	TGTGCCAGCAGCCCCCAACTAGCGGGAGTGGACGAGCAGTACTTC
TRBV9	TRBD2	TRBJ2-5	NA	CASSVSGTGGETQYF	TGTGCCAGCAGCGTTAGCGGGACCGGCGGAGAGACCCAGTACTTC
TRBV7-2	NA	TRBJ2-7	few	CASSLVQGLGEQYF	TGTGCCAGCAGCTTAGTACAGGGACTGGGCGAGCAGTACTTC
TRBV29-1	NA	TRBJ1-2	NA	CSVHRDPAGYGYTF	TGCAGCGTACACCGGGACCCGGCTGGGTATGGCTACACCTTC
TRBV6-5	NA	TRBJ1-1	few	CASSYDRTNTEAFF	TGTGCCAGCAGTTACGACAGGACGAACACTGAAGCTTTCTTT
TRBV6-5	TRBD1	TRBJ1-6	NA	CASSIRTGPLHF	TGTGCCAGCAGTATCAGGACAGGGCCCCTCCACTTT
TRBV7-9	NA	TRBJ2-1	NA	CASSLDGFDEQFF	TGTGCCAGCAGCCTCGACGGCTTCGATGAGCAGTTCTTC
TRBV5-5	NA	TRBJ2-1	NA	CASSYLASNEQFF	TGTGCCAGCAGTTATCTAGCATCCAATGAGCAGTTCTTC
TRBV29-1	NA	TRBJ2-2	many	CSVAEDVGYGELFF	TGCAGCGTTGCCGAGGACGTAGGATACGGGGAGCTGTTTTTT
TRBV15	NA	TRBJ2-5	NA	CATSRSPIGGETQYF	TGTGCCACCAGCAGATCCCCCATCGGCGGGGAGACCCAGTACTTC
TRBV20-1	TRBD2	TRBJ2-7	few	CSAGGGYYEQYF	TGCAGTGCGGGGGGGGGTTACTACGAGCAGTACTTC
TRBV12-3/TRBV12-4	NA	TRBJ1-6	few	CASSLDLRSPLHF	TGTGCCAGCAGTTTAGACCTCCGGTCACCCCTCCACTTT
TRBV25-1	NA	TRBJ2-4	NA	CASSEYNGNIQYF	TGTGCCAGCAGTGAATATAATGGGAACATTCAGTACTTC
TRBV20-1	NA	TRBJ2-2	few	CSAREPYTGELFF	TGCAGTGCTAGAGAGCCATACACCGGGGAGCTGTTTTTT
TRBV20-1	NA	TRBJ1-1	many	CSAGILRTVNTEAFF	TGCAGTGCTGGGATCCTTCGGACTGTGAACACTGAAGCTTTCTTT
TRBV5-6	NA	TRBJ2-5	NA	CASSFDPGILQETQYF	TGTGCCAGCAGCTTCGACCCAGGGATCCTCCAAGAGACCCAGTACTTC
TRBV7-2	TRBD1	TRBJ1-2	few	CASSFRTGTWGYTF	TGTGCCAGCAGCTTTAGGACAGGGACCTGGGGCTACACCTTC
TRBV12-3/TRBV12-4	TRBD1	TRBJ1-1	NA	CASSPGTDLAFF	TGTGCCAGCAGCCCCGGGACAGATCTGGCTTTCTTT
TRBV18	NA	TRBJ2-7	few	CASSLQNEQYF	TGTGCCAGCTCTCTACAGAACGAGCAGTACTTC
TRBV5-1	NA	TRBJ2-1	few	CASSSTQRNEQFF	TGCGCCAGCAGCTCGACCCAGCGGAATGAGCAGTTCTTC
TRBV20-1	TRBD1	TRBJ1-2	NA	CSARPTGGISYGYTF	TGCAGTGCTAGACCGACAGGGGGTATTAGCTATGGCTACACCTTC
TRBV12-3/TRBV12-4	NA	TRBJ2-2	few	CASSSQGGLTELFF	TGTGCCAGCAGTTCCCAGGGGGGTCTGACGGAGCTGTTTTTT
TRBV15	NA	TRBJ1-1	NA	CATSRLNTEAFF	TGTGCCACCAGCAGATTGAACACTGAAGCTTTCTTT
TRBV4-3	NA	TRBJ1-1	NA	CASSQEQRLEAFF	TGCGCCAGCAGCCAGGAACAGCGACTTGAAGCTTTCTTT
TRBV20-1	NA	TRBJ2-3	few	CSAKVGWDTQYF	TGCAGTGCTAAGGTTGGATGGGATACGCAGTATTTT
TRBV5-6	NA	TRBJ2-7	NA	CASSYGTGNSYEQYF	TGTGCCAGCAGCTATGGGACGGGGAACTCCTACGAGCAGTACTTC
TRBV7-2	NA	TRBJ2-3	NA	CASSLRHNTQYF	TGTGCCAGCAGCTTAAGACACAATACGCAGTATTTT
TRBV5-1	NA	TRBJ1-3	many	CASSLDGSGNTIYF	TGCGCCAGCAGCTTGGATGGCAGCGGAAACACCATATATTTT
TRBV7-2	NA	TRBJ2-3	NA	CASSPVSAGTSTDTQYF	TGTGCCAGCAGCCCAGTTTCCGCGGGGACTAGCACAGATACGCAGTATTTT
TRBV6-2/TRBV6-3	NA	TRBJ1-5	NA	CASSPDSYQPQHF	TGTGCCAGCAGTCCCGACAGCTATCAGCCCCAGCATTTT
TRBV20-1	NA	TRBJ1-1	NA	CSAKKTSEAFF	TGCAGTGCTAAGAAGACTTCTGAAGCTTTCTTT
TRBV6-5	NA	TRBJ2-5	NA	CASSYWGSSGKKETQYF	TGTGCCAGCAGTTACTGGGGATCCTCGGGCAAAAAAGAGACCCAGTACTTC
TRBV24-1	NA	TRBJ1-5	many	CATSADGYQPQHF	TGTGCCACCAGTGCGGATGGGTATCAGCCCCAGCATTTT
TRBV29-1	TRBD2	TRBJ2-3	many	CSFKTSGVSTDTQYF	TGCAGCTTCAAGACTAGCGGGGTTAGCACGGATACGCAGTATTTT
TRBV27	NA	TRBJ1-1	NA	CASRPSRDSRTEAFF	TGTGCCAGCAGGCCGAGCAGGGACTCGCGTACTGAAGCTTTCTTT
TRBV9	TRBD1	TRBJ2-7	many	CASSVGTGNLGEQYF	TGTGCCAGCAGCGTAGGGACAGGGAACCTTGGGGAGCAGTACTTC
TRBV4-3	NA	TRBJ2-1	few	CASSQELGSGSEQFF	TGCGCCAGCAGCCAGGAACTAGGCTCCGGCAGTGAGCAGTTCTTC
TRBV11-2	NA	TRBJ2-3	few	CASSDWVSGGTDTQYF	TGTGCCAGCAGCGACTGGGTCTCGGGGGGCACAGATACGCAGTATTTT
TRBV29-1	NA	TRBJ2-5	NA	CSVDQETQYF	TGCAGCGTTGATCAAGAGACCCAGTACTTC
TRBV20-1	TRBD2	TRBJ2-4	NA	CSAGGSGRRLNIQYF	TGCAGTGCTGGGGGTAGCGGGAGGCGTTTAAACATTCAGTACTTC
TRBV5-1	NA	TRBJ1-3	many	CASSLDVSGNTIYF	TGCGCCAGCAGCTTGGACGTCTCTGGAAACACCATATATTTT
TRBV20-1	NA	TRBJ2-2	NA	CSARDPVGELFF	TGCAGTGCTAGAGATCCGGTCGGGGAGCTGTTTTTT
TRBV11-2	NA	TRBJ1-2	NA	CASSLTGTSIPYGYTF	TGTGCCAGCAGCTTAACCGGGACATCGATACCGTATGGCTACACCTTC